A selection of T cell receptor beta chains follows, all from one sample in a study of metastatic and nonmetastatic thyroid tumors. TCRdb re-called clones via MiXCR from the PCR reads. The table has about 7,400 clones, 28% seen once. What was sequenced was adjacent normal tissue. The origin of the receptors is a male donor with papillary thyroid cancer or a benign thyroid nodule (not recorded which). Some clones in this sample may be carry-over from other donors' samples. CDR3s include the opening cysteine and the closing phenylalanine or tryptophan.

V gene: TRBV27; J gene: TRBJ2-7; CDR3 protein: CASIQGGYEQYF
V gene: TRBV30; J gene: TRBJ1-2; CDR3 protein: CAWTIQANYGYTF
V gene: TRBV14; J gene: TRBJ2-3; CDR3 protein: CASSRTGVGVTDTQYF
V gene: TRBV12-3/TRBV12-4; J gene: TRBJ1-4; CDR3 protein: CASSLKRNEKLFF
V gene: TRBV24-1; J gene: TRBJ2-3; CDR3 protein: CATSDRLAGSTDTQYF
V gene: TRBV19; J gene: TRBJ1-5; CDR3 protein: CASTLQGETNQPQHF
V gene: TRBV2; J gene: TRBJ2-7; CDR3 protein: CASSAGTGGAYEQYF
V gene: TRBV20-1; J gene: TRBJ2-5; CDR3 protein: CSVPGTLVETQYF
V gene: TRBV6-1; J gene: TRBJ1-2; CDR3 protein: CASRDRTGNWYGYTF
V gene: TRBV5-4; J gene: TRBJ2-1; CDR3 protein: CASSLSAASYNERFF
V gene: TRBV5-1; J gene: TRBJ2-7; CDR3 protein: CASSLLGDYEQYF
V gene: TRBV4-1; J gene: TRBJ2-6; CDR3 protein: CASSQDMARSASGANVLTF
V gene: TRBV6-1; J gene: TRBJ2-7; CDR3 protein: CASSAGQGGDEQYF
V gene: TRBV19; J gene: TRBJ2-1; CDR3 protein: CASTLSGSSYNEQFF
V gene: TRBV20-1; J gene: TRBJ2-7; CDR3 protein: CSASYVGLDEQYF
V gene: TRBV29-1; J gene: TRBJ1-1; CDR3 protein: CSFLQGGHGTEAFF
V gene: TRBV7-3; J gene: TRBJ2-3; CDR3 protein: CASSFTGVQADTQYF
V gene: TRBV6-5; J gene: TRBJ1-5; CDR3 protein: CASSYGSNQPQHF
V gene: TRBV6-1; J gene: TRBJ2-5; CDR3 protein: CASSPGQEETPYF
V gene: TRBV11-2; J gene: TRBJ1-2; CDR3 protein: CASSLQRDRALHGYTF
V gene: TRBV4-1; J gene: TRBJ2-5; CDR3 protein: CASSQDYGPKKTQYF
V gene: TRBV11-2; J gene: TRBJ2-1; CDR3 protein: CASSLGYRGAYNEQFF
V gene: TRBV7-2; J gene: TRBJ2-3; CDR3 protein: CASSLASGGAVDTQYF
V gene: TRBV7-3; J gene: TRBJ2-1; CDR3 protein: CASILGTSLYNEQFF
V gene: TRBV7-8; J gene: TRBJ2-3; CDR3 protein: CASSLSTDTQYF
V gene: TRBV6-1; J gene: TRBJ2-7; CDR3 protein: CASIRGSYEQYF
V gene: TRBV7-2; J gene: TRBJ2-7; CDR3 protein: CASSRTSDYEQYF
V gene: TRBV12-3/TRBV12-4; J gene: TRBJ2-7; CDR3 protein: CASSPRQGPYEQYF
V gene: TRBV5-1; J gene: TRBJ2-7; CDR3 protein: CASSLGDRSYEQYF
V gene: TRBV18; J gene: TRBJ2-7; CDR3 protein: CASSPPGQGLYEQYF
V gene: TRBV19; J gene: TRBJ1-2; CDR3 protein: CASSISAGYGYTF
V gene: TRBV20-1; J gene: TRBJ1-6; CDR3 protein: CSASHGQINSPLHF
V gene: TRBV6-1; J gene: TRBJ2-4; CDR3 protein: CASSPLQAARAKNIQYF
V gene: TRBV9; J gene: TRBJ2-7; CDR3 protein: CASSSRDREGEQYF
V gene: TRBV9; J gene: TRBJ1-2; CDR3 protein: CASSVGEGGGYTF
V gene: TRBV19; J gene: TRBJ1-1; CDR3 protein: CASSIVGVMNTEAFF
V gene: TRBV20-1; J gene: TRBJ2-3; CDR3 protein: CSARDGRQGTDTQYF
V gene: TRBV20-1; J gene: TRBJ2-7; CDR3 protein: CSASGAGGTEQYF
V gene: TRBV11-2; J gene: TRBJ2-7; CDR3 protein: CASSLTSGRSHEQYF
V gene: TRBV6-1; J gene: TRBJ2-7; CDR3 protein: CASSEAGGPPYEQYF
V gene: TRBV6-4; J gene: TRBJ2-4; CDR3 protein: CASSERVSCDVNIQYF
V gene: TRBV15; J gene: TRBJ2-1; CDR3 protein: CATSRDRAVGIYNEQFF